The sequence of this TCR beta chain was determined in a study of a mutant IDH1 vaccine in newly diagnosed glioma. Study-level background: Prior therapy was radiotherapy, temozolomide, or both; most received both.

Libraries were prepared by immunoSEQ multiplex PCR; TCRdb keeps only in-frame clonotypes and omits some of them. Of just under 80,000 clones detected, about 91% appear once; the ten largest clones hold about 0.6%. In germline, CDR1 is MNHEY, CDR2 SVGAGI. This CDR3 contains 14 residues. V dropped 1 base and J dropped 7 bases, with 10 bases sitting between them. Specified time point: week 5, during vaccination. In every dose of vaccine, 300 ug of mutant IDH1 20-mer peptide was given alongside topical imiquimod. A remark on this clone: What it recognizes is unknown.

The TCR comes from a woman aged 50 to 60 with glioma. Sequencing was performed on PBMCs, taken from a glioma patient whose treatment included an IDH1 peptide vaccine. The gene calls are TRBV6-5 and TRBJ2-2; D might be TRBD1 (6 bases). This chain's CDR3 is CASSYFGRGGELFF. CDR3 coding DNA: TGTGCCAGCAGTTACTTCGGCAGGGGCGGGGAGCTGTTTTTT.